The TCR beta chain under discussion was sequenced for a study of Ad26.COV2.S vaccination and SARS-CoV-2 variants. Findings of the study overall: Those who received the vaccine showed greater spike-specific TCR breadth than those given placebo.

Treatment indicated: some 20 received Ad26.COV2.S at low or high dose, single or two shots; a few received placebo; per-sample allocation not given. It was on day 63 after the first vaccine or placebo injection that samples were taken. The CDR3 totals 13 residues. Between the trimmed V and J ends, which lost 3 bases and 3 bases, there was a span of 12 bases. Germline V gene data show CDR1 as GTSNPN and CDR2 as SVGIG (reference sequence). This clone appeared a few times. Its antigen is undetermined. Clones were read by immunoSEQ multiplex PCR, and TCRdb kept only the in-frame ones, dropping some. The sample lists roughly 700,000 clones, roughly 90% occurring once.

The chain joins TRBV30 to TRBJ2-7; possibly TRBD1 or TRBD2 for D (5 bases each). Source: peripheral blood, taken in a trial of Ad26.COV2.S vaccine versus placebo. The receptor was derived from a person aged 18-65 years who received the Ad26.COV2.S COVID-19 vaccine or a placebo. The CDR3 DNA reads as TGTGCCTGGAGGGCTCAGGGAGACTACGAGCAGTACTTC. It specifies CAWRAQGDYEQYF.